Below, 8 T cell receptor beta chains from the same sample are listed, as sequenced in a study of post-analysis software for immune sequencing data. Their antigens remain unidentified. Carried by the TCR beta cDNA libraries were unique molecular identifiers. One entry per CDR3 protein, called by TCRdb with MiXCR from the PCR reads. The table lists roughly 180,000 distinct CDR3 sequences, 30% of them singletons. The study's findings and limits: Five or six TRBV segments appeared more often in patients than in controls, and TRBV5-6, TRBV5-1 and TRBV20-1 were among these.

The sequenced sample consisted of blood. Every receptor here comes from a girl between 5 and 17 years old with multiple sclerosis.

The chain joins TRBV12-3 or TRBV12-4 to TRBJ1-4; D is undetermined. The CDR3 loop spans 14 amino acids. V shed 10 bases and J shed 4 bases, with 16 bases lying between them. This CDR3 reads CATYREGFNEKLFF. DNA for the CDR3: TGTGCCACCTACCGAGAGGGTTTTAATGAAAAACTGTTTTTT.

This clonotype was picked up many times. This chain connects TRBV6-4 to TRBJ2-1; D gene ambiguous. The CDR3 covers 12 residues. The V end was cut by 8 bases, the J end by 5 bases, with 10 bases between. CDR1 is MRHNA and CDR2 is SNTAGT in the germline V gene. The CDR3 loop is CASSDWNNEQFF. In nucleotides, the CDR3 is TGTGCCAGCTCCGACTGGAACAATGAGCAGTTCTTC.

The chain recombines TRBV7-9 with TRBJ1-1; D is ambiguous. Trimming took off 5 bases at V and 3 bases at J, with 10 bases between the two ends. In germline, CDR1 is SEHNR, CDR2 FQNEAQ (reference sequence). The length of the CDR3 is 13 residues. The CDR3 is CASSPLSYTEAFF. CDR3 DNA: TGTGCCAGCAGCCCCCTGAGCTACACTGAAGCTTTCTTT.

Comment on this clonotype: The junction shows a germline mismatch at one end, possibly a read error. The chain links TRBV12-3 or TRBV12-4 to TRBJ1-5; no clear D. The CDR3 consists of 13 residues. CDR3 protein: CAGSLEGNQPQHF. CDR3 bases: TGTGCCGGCAGTTTGGAGGGTAATCAGCCCCAGCATTTT.

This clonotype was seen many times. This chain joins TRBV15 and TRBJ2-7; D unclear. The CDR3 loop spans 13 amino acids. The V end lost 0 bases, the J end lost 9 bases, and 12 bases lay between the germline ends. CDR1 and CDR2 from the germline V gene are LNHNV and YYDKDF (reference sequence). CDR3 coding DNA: TGTGCCACCAGCAGAGATCGGCAGGTGGTGCAGTACTTC. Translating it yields CATSRDRQVVQYF. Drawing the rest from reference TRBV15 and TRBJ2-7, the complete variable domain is DAMVIQNPRYQVTQFGKPVTLSCSQTLNHNVMYWYQQKSSQAPKLLFHYYDKDFNNEADTPDNFQSRRPNTSFCFLDIRSPGLGDTAMYLCATSRDRQVVQYFGPGTRLTVT.

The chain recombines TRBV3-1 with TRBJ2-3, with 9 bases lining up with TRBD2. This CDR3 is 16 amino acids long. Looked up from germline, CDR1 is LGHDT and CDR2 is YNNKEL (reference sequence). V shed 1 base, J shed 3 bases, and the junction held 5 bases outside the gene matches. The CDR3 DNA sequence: TGTGCCAGCAGCCAAGCACTAGCGGGTGTTACAGATACGCAGTATTTT. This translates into CASSQALAGVTDTQYF.

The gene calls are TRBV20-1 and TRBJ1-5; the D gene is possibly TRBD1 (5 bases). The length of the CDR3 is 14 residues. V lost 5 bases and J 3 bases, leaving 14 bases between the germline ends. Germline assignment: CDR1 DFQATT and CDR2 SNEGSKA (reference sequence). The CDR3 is CSAPRGPDNQPQHF. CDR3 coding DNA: TGCAGTGCTCCGAGGGGACCGGACAATCAGCCCCAGCATTTT.

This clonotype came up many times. DNA for the CDR3: TGTGCCAGCAGTTTAGGTGTTTGGGCGCATTTT. The encoded protein is CASSLGVWAHF. The chain combines TRBV12-3 or TRBV12-4 with TRBJ1-5; D gene uncertain. The CDR3 is 11 residues long. The V end lost 1 base, the J end lost 15 bases, and 10 bases lay between the germline ends.